This T cell receptor beta chain was sequenced for a study of T cell responses to AZD1222 COVID-19 vaccine. Only in-frame clones appear in the TCRdb table, and some are missing; sequencing was by immunoSEQ multiplex PCR. The table lists roughly 77,000 clones, roughly 90% of them singletons. The germline V gene has CDR1 MNHEY and CDR2 SVGAGI. The V end lost 4 bases, the J end lost 4 bases, and 16 bases lay between the germline ends. This CDR3 region has 16 residues. Study results and caveats: Nearly half of the spike-specific TCRs reportedly recognize variant regions that carry no mutations.

Comment on this clone: Its target is not known.

This chain links TRBV6-5 with TRBJ1-4; D is unresolved. This TCR derives from an adult who received the AZD1222 COVID-19 vaccine. The sample in question was peripheral blood, obtained 28 days after the second AZD1222 dose. The CDR3 DNA follows: TGTGCCAGCAGTTTCGATCCAATGGGGAGTAATGAAAAACTGTTTTTT. As protein: CASSFDPMGSNEKLFF.